This T cell receptor beta chain was sequenced during a study of OX40 agonist ivuxolimab in advanced cancers. Notes on the study in general: Some patients without response likewise showed low normalized clonal expansion. CD4+ and CD8+ blood T cells expanded clonally by week 6 at 0.1 to 3.0 mg/kg. Among expanded peripheral T cells, antigen specificity went undetermined.

The protocol was immunoSEQ multiplex PCR, while the TCRdb copy is restricted to in-frame clones and leaves out a portion. The table lists around 50,000 clones, approximately 88% of them singletons. This clone has only one observation. The antigen is not known. Trimming cost V 4 bases and J 1 base; bases outside gene matches: 7. Germline CDR1 reads MNHEY; CDR2 reads SVGAGI. CDR3 length: 16 amino acids. This chain connects TRBV6-5 to TRBJ1-1; 9 bases fit TRBD1. The specimen was CD4+ or CD8+ T cells sorted from blood, collected in a trial of the OX40 agonist ivuxolimab. This clonotype was obtained from an adult with an advanced solid tumor such as melanoma, head and neck, liver or kidney cancer. The CDR3 reads CASSSQGAWENTEAFF. The CDR3 nucleotides are TGTGCCAGCAGTTCACAGGGGGCGTGGGAGAACACTGAAGCTTTCTTT.